This entry describes one T cell receptor (beta chain). A much larger clone lies one base from this, so it may be a read error. The CDR3 consists of 15 residues. Looked up from germline, CDR1 is SGHRS and CDR2 is YFSETQ. This sample was included in a study of identical twins. Each CDR3 protein is one row after TCRdb ran MiXCR on the 5' RACE reads. The table has around 670,000 distinct CDR3 sequences, 5.5% to 6.5% seen once. The J gene is TRBJ2-7, the V gene TRBV5-1; 9 bases are shared with TRBD1. The sample comprised naive T cells sorted from blood. The origin of this receptor is a man younger than 30 in good health. The CDR3 bases are TGCGCCAACAGCCAGCCCCTGGACAGGGGTAACGAGCAGTACTTC. Encoded protein: CANSQPLDRGNEQYF.